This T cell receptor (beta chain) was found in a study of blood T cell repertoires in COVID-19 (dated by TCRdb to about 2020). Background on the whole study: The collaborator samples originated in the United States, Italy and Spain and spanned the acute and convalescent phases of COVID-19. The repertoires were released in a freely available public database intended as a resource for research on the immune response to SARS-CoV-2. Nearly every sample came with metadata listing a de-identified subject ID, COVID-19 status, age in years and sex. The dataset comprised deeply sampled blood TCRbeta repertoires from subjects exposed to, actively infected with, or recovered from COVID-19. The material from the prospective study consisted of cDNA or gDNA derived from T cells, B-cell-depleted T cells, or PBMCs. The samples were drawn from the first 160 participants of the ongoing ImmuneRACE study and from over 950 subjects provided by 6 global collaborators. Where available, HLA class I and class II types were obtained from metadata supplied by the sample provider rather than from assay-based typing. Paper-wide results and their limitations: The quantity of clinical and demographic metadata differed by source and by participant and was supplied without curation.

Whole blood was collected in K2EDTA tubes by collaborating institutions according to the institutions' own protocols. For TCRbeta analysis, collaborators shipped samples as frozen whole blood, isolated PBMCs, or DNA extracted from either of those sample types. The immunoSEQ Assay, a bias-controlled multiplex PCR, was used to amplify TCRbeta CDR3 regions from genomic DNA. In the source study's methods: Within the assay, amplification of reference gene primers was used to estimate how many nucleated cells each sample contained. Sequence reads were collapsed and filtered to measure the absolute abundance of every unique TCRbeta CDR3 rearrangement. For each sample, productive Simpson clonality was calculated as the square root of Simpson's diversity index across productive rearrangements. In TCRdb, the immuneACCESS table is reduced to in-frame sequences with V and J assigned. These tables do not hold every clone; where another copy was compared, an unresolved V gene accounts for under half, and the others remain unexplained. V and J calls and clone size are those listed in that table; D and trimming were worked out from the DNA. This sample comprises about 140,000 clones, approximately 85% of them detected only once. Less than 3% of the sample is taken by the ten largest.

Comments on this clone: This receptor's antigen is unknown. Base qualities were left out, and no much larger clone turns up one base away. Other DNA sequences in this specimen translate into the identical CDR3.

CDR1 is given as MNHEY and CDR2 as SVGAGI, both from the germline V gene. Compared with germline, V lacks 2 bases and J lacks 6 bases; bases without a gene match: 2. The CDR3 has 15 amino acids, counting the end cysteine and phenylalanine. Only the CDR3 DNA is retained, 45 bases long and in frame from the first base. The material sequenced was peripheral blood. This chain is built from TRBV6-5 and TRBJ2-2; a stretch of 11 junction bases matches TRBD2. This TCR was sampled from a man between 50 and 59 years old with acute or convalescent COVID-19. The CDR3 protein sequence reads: CASSYQTSGAGELFF. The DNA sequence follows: TGTGCCAGCAGTTACCAGACTAGCGGGGCCGGGGAGCTGTTTTTT.